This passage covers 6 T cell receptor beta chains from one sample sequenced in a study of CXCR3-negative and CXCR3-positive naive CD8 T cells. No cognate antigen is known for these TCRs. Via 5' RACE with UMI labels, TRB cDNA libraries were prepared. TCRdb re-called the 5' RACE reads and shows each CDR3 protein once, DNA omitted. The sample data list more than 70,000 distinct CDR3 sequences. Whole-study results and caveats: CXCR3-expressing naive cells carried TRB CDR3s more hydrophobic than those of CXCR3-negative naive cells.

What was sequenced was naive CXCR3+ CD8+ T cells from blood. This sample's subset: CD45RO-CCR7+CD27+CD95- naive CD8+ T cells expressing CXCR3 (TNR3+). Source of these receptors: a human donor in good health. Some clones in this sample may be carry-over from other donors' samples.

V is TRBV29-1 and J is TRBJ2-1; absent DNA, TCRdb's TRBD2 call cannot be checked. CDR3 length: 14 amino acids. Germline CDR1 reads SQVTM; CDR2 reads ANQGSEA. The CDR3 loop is CSVEYSGRSNEQFF.

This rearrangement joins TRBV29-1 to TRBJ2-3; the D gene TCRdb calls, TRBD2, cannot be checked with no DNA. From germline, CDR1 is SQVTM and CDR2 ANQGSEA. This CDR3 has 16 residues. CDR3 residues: CSVEGTSGKAIDTQYF.

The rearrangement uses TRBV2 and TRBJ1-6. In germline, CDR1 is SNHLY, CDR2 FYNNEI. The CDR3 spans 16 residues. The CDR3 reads CASSPEIYSYNSPLHF.

This CDR3 reads CAISANVDEQFF. The V call is TRBV10-3, the J call TRBJ2-1. CDR1 is ENHRY, CDR2 SYGVKD, per germline. The CDR3 consists of 12 residues.

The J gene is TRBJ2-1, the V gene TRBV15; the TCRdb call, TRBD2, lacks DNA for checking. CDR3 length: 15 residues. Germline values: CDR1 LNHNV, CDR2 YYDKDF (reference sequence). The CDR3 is CATSRVGRAGNEQFF.

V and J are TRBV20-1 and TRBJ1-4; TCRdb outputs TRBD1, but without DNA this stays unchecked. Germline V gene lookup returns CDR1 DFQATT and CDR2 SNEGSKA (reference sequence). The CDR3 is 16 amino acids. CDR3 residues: CSATERTGGEDEKLFF.